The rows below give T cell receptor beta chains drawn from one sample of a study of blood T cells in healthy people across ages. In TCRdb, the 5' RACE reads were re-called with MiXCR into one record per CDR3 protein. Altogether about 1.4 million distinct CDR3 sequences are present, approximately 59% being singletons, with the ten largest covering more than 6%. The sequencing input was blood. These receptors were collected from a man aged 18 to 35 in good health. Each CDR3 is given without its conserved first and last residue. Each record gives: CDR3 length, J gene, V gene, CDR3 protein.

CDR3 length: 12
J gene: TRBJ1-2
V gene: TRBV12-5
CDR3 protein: ASQDTGGSYGYT

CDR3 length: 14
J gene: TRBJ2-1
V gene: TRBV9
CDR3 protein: ASSVATSGRIIGQF

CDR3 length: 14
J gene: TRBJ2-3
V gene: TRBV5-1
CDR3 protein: ASSLARATSTDTQY

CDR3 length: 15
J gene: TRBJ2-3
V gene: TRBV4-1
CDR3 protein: ASSQGLAGGPTDTQY

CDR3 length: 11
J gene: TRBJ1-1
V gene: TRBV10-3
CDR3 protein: ATAGVRNTEAF

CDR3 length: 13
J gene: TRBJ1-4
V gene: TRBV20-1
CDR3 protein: SATITGQRNEKLF

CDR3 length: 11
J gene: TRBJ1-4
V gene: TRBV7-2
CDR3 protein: ASQTVNNEKLF

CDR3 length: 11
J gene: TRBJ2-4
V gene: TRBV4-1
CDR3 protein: ASSALGLTEQY

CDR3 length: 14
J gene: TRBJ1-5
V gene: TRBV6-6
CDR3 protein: ASSYPDRGLGQPQH

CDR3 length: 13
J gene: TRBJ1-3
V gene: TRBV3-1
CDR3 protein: ASSIRDNSGNTIY

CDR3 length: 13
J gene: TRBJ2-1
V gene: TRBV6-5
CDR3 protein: ASNGASGGYNEQF